A selection of T cell receptor beta chains follows, all from one sample in a study of blood T cell repertoires in COVID-19. Only in-frame clones appear in the TCRdb table, and some are missing; sequencing was by immunoSEQ multiplex PCR. The sample gives around 310,000 clones, about 90% of which show up once; around 5% is in the top ten. Source material: PBMCs or T cells enriched from blood (not recorded which). The receptors were gathered from a man under 40 who had recovered from COVID-19. The CDR3 runs from the conserved cysteine through the conserved F or W. The order of the fields is D gene, J gene, V gene, clone size, CDR3 DNA, CDR3 protein. D genes are given only for firm matches. Some rows have no size entry. The others give once, few or many, or a class for an expanded clone.

d_call: NA
j_call: TRBJ1-3
v_call: TRBV27
clone_size: few
cdr3_nt: TGTGCCAGCAGTTTAAGGGGGAATGGAAACACCATATATTTT
cdr3_aa: CASSLRGNGNTIYF

d_call: TRBD1
j_call: TRBJ1-1
v_call: TRBV9
clone_size: NA
cdr3_nt: TGTGCCAGCACCCTGGACAGGGGGCTAGCGGCTTTCTTT
cdr3_aa: CASTLDRGLAAFF

d_call: TRBD1
j_call: TRBJ2-1
v_call: TRBV25-1
clone_size: NA
cdr3_nt: TGTGCCAGCAGTGATTCGGCAGGGGGCTACAATGAGCAGTTCTTC
cdr3_aa: CASSDSAGGYNEQFF

d_call: TRBD2
j_call: TRBJ2-1
v_call: TRBV5-1
clone_size: NA
cdr3_nt: TGCGCCAGCAGCTTGGCCCTTGGCACGGGAGGTGAGCAGTTCTTC
cdr3_aa: CASSLALGTGGEQFF

d_call: TRBD1
j_call: TRBJ1-6
v_call: TRBV11-2
clone_size: NA
cdr3_nt: TGTGCCAGCAGCACATCCCACGGACAGGGAAATTCACCCCTCCACTTT
cdr3_aa: CASSTSHGQGNSPLHF

d_call: TRBD2
j_call: TRBJ2-3
v_call: TRBV27
clone_size: NA
cdr3_nt: TGTGCCACCACCATAGCGGGGGGCACAGATACGCAGTATTTT
cdr3_aa: CATTIAGGTDTQYF

d_call: NA
j_call: TRBJ2-7
v_call: TRBV5-6
clone_size: NA
cdr3_nt: TGTGCCAGCAGCGGAGGATTCACCCCTTTTTACGAGCAGTACTTC
cdr3_aa: CASSGGFTPFYEQYF

d_call: TRBD2
j_call: TRBJ2-3
v_call: TRBV2
clone_size: NA
cdr3_nt: TGTGCCAGCAGAAGAGCGGGGGGGCCCACAGATACGCAGTATTTT
cdr3_aa: CASRRAGGPTDTQYF

d_call: NA
j_call: TRBJ2-3
v_call: TRBV5-1
clone_size: NA
cdr3_nt: TGCGCCAGCAGCTCGGTGGTAGGACCCTCGGGGGATACGCAGTATTTT
cdr3_aa: CASSSVVGPSGDTQYF

d_call: TRBD1
j_call: TRBJ1-2
v_call: TRBV5-6
clone_size: NA
cdr3_nt: TGTGCCAGCAGCAATGGCGGACAGGGGGCGACGGGCTACACCTTC
cdr3_aa: CASSNGGQGATGYTF

d_call: NA
j_call: TRBJ2-1
v_call: TRBV27
clone_size: NA
cdr3_nt: TGTGCCACCGGGGGTTCCTCCTACAATGAGCAGTTCTTC
cdr3_aa: CATGGSSYNEQFF

d_call: NA
j_call: TRBJ1-5
v_call: TRBV10-1
clone_size: NA
cdr3_nt: TGCGCCAGCAGTGAGAGGGGGTTCGGGAATCAGCCCCAGCATTTT
cdr3_aa: CASSERGFGNQPQHF

d_call: NA
j_call: TRBJ1-1
v_call: TRBV11-3
clone_size: NA
cdr3_nt: TGTGCCAGCAGCAAGGGGATCGGGAACACTGAAGCTTTCTTT
cdr3_aa: CASSKGIGNTEAFF

d_call: NA
j_call: TRBJ1-4
v_call: TRBV4-2
clone_size: NA
cdr3_nt: TGTGCCAGCAGCCATTATGTGTCTTTGAACCCGGGAGAAAAACTGTTTTTT
cdr3_aa: CASSHYVSLNPGEKLFF

d_call: TRBD1
j_call: TRBJ2-3
v_call: TRBV5-1
clone_size: NA
cdr3_nt: TGCGCCAGCAGCCGACAGGGGCTAGGCACAGATACGCAGTATTTT
cdr3_aa: CASSRQGLGTDTQYF

d_call: TRBD2
j_call: TRBJ2-7
v_call: TRBV5-4
clone_size: NA
cdr3_nt: TGTGCCAGCAGCTTGGCCGGGTCGCTAGCGGGATTTAAGCAGTACTTC
cdr3_aa: CASSLAGSLAGFKQYF

d_call: TRBD2
j_call: TRBJ2-7
v_call: TRBV19
clone_size: NA
cdr3_nt: TGTGCCAGTAGTCCGGGGGGGTCCTCCTACGAGCAGTACTTC
cdr3_aa: CASSPGGSSYEQYF

d_call: NA
j_call: TRBJ1-1
v_call: TRBV10-3
clone_size: NA
cdr3_nt: TGTGCCATCAGTGAGTTTCAGGGTTCCCTATCTGAAGCTTTCTTT
cdr3_aa: CAISEFQGSLSEAFF